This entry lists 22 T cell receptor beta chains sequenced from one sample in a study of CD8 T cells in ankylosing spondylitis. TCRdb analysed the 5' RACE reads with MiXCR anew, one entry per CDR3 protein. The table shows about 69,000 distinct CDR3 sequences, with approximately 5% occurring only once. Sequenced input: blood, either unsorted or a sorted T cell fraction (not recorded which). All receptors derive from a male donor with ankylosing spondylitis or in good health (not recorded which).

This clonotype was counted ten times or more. DNA of the CDR3: TGTGCCACCAGAGACACCAATTCACCCCTCCACTTT. Its translation: CATRDTNSPLHF. This chain joins TRBV15 and TRBJ1-6; D is unresolved. Trimming stripped 6 bases from V and 7 bases from J, with 7 bases between. This CDR3 spans 12 amino acids. Per the germline V gene, CDR1 is LNHNV and CDR2 is YYDKDF (reference sequence).

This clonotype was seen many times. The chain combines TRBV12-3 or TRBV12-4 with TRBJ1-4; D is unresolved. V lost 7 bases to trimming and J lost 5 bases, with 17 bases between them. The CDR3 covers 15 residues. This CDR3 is CASTDGRAANEKLFF. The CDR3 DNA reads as TGTGCCAGCACCGACGGGAGGGCGGCGAATGAAAAACTGTTTTTT.

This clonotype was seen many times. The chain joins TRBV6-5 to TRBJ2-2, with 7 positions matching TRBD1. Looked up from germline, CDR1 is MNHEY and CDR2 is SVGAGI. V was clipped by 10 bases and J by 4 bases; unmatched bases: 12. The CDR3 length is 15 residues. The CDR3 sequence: CATVDRRVSTGELFF. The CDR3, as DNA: TGTGCCACTGTGGACAGGCGGGTATCCACCGGGGAGCTGTTTTTT.

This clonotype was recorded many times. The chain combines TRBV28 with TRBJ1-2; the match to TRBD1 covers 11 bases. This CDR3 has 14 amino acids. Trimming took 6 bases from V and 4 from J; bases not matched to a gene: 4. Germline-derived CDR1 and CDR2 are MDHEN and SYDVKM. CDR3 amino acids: CASSQDRGLYGYTF. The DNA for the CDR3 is TGTGCCAGCAGCCAGGACAGGGGGCTCTATGGCTACACCTTC.

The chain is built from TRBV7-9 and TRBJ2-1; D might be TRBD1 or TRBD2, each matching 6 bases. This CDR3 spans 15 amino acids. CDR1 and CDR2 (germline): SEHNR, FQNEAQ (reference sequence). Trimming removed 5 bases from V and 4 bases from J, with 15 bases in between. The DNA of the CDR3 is TGTGCCAGCAGCCACGGGGGCAGTGCGTACAATGAGCAGTTCTTC. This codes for CASSHGGSAYNEQFF.

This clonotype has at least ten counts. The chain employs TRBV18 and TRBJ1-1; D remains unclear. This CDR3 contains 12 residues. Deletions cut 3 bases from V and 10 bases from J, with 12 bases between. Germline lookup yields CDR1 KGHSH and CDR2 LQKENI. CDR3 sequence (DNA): TGTGCCAGCTCACCGGACTCTTTTAGAGCTTTCTTT. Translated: CASSPDSFRAFF.

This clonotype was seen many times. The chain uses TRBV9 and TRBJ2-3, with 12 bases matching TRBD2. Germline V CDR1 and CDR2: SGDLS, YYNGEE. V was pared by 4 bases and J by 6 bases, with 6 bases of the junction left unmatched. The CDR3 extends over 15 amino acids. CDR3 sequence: CASSSSGGARDTQYF. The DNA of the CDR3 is TGTGCCAGCAGCTCTAGCGGGGGGGCCCGGGATACGCAGTATTTT.

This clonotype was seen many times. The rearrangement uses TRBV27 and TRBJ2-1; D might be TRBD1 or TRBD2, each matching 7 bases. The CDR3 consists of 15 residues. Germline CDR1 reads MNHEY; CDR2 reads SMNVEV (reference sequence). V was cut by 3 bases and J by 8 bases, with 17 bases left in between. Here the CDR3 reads CASSFPRGGRDEQFF. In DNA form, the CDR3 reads TGTGCCAGCAGTTTCCCCAGGGGGGGGCGGGATGAGCAGTTCTTC.

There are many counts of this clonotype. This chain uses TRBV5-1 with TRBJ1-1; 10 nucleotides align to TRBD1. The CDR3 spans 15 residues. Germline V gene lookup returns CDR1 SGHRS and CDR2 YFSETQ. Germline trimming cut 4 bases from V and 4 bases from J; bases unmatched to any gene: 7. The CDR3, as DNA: TGCGCCAGCAGCCCCCGGACAGGGGGAGTCACTGAAGCTTTCTTT. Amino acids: CASSPRTGGVTEAFF.

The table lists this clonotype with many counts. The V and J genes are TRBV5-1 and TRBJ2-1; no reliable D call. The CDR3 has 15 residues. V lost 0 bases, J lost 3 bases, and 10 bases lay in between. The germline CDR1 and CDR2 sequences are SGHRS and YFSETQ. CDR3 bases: TGCGCCAGCAGCTTGGCCAATTCGGACTACAATGAGCAGTTCTTC. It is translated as CASSLANSDYNEQFF.

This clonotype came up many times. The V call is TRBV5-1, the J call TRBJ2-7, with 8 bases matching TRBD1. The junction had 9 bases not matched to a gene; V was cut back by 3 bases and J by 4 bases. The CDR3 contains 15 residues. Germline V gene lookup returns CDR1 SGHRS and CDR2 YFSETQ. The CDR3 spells CASSYGQGEWYEQYF. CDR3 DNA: TGCGCCAGCAGCTATGGACAGGGAGAGTGGTACGAGCAGTACTTC. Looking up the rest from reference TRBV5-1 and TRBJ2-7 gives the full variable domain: KAGVTQTPRYLIKTRGQQVTLSCSPISGHRSVSWYQQTPGQGLQFLFEYFSETQRNKGNFPGRFSGRQFSNSRSEMNVSTLELGDSALYLCASSYGQGEWYEQYFGPGTRLTVT.

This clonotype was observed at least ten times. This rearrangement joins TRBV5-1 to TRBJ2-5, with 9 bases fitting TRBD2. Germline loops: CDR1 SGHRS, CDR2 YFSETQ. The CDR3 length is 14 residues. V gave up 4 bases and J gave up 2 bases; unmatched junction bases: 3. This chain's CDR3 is CASSPGLAQETQYF. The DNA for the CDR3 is TGCGCCAGCAGCCCGGGACTAGCACAAGAGACCCAGTACTTC.

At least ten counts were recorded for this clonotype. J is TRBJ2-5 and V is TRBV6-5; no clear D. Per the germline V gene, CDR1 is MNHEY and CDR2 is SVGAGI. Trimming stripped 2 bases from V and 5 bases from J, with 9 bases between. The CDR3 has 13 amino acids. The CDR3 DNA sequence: TGTGCCAGCAGTTACGGCGCAAGTGAGACCCAGTACTTC. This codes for CASSYGASETQYF.

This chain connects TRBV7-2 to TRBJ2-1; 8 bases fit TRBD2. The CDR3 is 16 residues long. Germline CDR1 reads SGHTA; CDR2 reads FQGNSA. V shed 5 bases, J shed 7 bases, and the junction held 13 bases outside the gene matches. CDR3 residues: CASSQNRGGLSNEQFF. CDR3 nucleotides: TGTGCCAGCAGCCAGAACCGGGGGGGCCTTTCAAATGAGCAGTTCTTC.

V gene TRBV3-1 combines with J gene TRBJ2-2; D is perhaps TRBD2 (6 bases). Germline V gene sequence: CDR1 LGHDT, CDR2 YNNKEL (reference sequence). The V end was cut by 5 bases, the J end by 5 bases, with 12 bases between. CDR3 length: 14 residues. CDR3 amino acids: CASSIRGATGELFF. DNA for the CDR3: TGTGCCAGCAGCATCCGCGGGGCTACCGGGGAGCTGTTTTTT.

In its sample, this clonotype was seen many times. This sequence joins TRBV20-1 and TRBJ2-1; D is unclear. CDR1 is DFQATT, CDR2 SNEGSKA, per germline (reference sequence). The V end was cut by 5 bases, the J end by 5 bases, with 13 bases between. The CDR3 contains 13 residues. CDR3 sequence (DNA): TGCAGTGCTCACTACAACTACGACAATGAGCAGTTCTTC. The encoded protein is CSAHYNYDNEQFF.

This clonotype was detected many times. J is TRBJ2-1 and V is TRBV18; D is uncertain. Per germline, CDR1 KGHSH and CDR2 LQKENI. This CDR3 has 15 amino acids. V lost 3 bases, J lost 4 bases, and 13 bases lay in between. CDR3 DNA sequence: TGTGCCAGCTCACCGTCCACAGCAGGATACAATGAGCAGTTCTTC. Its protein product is CASSPSTAGYNEQFF. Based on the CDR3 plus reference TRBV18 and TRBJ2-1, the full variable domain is NAGVMQNPRHLVRRRGQEARLRCSPMKGHSHVYWYRQLPEEGLKFMVYLQKENIIDESGMPKERFSAEFPKEGPSILRIQQVVRGDSAAYFCASSPSTAGYNEQFFGPGTRLTVL.

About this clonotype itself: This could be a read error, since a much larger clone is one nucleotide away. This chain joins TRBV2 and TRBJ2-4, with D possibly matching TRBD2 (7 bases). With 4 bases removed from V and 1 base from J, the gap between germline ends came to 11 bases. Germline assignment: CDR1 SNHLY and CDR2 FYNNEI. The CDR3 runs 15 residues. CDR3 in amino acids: CASSGWGGAKNIQYF. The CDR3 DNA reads TGTGCCAGCAGTGGGTGGGGGGGCGCCAAAAACATTCAGTACTTC.

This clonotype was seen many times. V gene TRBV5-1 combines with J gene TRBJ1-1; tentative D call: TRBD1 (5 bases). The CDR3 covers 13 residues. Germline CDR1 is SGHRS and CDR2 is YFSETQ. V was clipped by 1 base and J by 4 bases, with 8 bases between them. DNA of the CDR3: TGCGCCAGCAGCTTGTGGGGGGGCACTGAAGCTTTCTTT. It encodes CASSLWGGTEAFF. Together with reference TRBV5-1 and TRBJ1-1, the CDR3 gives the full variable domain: KAGVTQTPRYLIKTRGQQVTLSCSPISGHRSVSWYQQTPGQGLQFLFEYFSETQRNKGNFPGRFSGRQFSNSRSEMNVSTLELGDSALYLCASSLWGGTEAFFGQGTRLTVV.

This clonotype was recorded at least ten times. Here the CDR3 reads CASSWDYEQYF. The DNA for the CDR3 is TGTGCCAGCAGTTGGGACTACGAGCAGTACTTC. The chain recombines TRBV12-3 or TRBV12-4 with TRBJ2-7; no reliable D call. This CDR3 contains 11 residues. Trimming removed 4 bases at V and 3 bases at J, with 4 bases between.

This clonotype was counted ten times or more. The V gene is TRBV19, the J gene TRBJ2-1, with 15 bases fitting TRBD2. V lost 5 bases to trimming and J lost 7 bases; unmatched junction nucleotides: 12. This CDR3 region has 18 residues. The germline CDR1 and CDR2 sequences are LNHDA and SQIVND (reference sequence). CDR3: CASSPMDRGLAGGNEQFF. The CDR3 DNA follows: TGTGCCAGTAGTCCCATGGACAGGGGACTAGCGGGGGGAAATGAGCAGTTCTTC.

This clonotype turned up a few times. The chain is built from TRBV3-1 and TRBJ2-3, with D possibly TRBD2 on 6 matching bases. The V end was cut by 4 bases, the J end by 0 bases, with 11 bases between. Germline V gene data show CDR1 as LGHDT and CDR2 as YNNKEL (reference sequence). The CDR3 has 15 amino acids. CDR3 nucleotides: TGTGCCAGCAGCCGCCGGGACTTGAGCACAGATACGCAGTATTTT. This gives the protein CASSRRDLSTDTQYF.